The 13 T cell receptor beta chains below were found in one sample sequenced in a study of post-analysis software for immune sequencing data. Study-wide results and caveats: Several TRBV segments, TRBV5-6, TRBV5-1 and TRBV20-1 among them, were found more frequent in patients than controls.

Antigens of these TCRs are unknown. TCR beta libraries were prepared from cDNA with unique molecular identifiers. TCRdb redid the calling of the PCR reads with MiXCR, one entry per CDR3 protein. Here the sample spans some 690,000 distinct CDR3 sequences, roughly 29% being singletons. Source material: blood. The receptors were gathered from a girl between 5 and 17 years old with multiple sclerosis.

This sequence joins TRBV7-2 and TRBJ1-1; D is unresolved. Germline-derived CDR1 and CDR2 are SGHTA and FQGNSA. Trimming shortened V by 4 bases and J by 6 bases, and 15 bases separated the two germline ends. The CDR3 runs 14 residues. The CDR3 sequence: CASSSDGSISEAFF. DNA for the CDR3: TGTGCCAGCAGCTCGGACGGATCCATCTCTGAAGCTTTCTTT.

This clonotype has only a few counts. The chain uses TRBV27 and TRBJ1-2, with D uncertain. The ends were cut back, 10 bases at V and 7 bases at J, with 16 bases in the middle. The CDR3 has 12 residues. CDR1 and CDR2 from the germline V gene are MNHEY and SMNVEV (reference sequence). CDR3 nucleotides: TGTGCCACAAGACCCCCCGCTGGTGGCTACACCTTC. As protein: CATRPPAGGYTF.

The rearrangement joins TRBV5-1 to TRBJ2-3; TRBD1 might be the D (5 bases). V dropped 5 bases and J dropped 2 bases, with 21 bases sitting between them. The length of the CDR3 is 17 residues. Germline lookup yields CDR1 SGHRS and CDR2 YFSETQ. In DNA, the CDR3 is TGCGCCAGCAGGTCGCCACCCGGACAACCACACACAGATACGCAGTATTTT. This encodes CASRSPPGQPHTDTQYF. Variable domain in full (rest from reference TRBV5-1 and TRBJ2-3): KAGVTQTPRYLIKTRGQQVTLSCSPISGHRSVSWYQQTPGQGLQFLFEYFSETQRNKGNFPGRFSGRQFSNSRSEMNVSTLELGDSALYLCASRSPPGQPHTDTQYFGPGTRLTVL.

The chain couples TRBV20-1 to TRBJ2-1; D ambiguous. The CDR3 contains 11 residues. Germline V gene lookup returns CDR1 DFQATT and CDR2 SNEGSKA (reference sequence). Trimming left V 0 bases short and J 9 bases short, with 6 bases between. CDR3 in DNA: TGCAGTGCTAGAGAAGATGGTGAGCAGTTCTTC. Its translation: CSAREDGEQFF.

In this sample, this clonotype turned up once. A much bigger clone sits one base away, suggesting this may be a read error. The chain couples TRBV5-1 to TRBJ2-1, with TRBD1 matching over 11 bases. Germline assignment: CDR1 SGHRS and CDR2 YFSETQ. This CDR3 has 14 residues. Trimming cost V 3 bases and J 10 bases; bases outside gene matches: 6. CDR3 in DNA: TGCGCCAGCAGCTCGGGACAGGGGGATAGCGAGCAGTTCTTC. Its protein is CASSSGQGDSEQFF.

This chain connects TRBV10-3 to TRBJ2-7; D unclear. Trimming took 4 bases from V and 0 from J, leaving 13 bases between them. CDR1 is ENHRY and CDR2 is SYGVKD in the germline V gene. This CDR3 has 15 amino acids. CDR3 loop: CAISGGELSSYEQYF. CDR3 nucleotide sequence: TGTGCCATCAGTGGTGGAGAGCTTAGCTCCTACGAGCAGTACTTC.

This clonotype occurred a few times. CDR3 sequence: CASSFPPGLAGNEQFF. The CDR3 DNA reads TGTGCCAGCAGCTTCCCCCCGGGACTAGCGGGGAATGAGCAGTTCTTC. The V and J genes are TRBV7-8 and TRBJ2-1, with TRBD2 identical over 13 bases. CDR3 length: 16 amino acids. The V gene's germline CDR1 is SGHVS and CDR2 FQNEAQ. J lost 7 bases, V lost 3 bases, and 6 bases had no gene match.

This chain uses TRBV29-1 with TRBJ1-2, with D hard to call. Trimming removed 1 base at V and 12 bases at J, with 12 bases between. The length of the CDR3 is 11 residues. Germline V gene lookup returns CDR1 SQVTM and CDR2 ANQGSEA. The CDR3 DNA is TGCAGCGTTGAAGTCCGGGAGGGTCACACCTTC. It yields the protein CSVEVREGHTF.

Only a few counts were recorded for this clonotype. This rearrangement joins TRBV20-1 to TRBJ2-7; D is unclear. CDR1 and CDR2 (germline): DFQATT, SNEGSKA (reference sequence). This CDR3 region has 14 residues. Deletions cut 5 bases from V and 2 bases from J, with 16 bases between. This chain's CDR3 is CSAGARLSPYEQYF. The CDR3 DNA reads TGCAGTGCTGGAGCGCGGTTGAGCCCCTACGAGCAGTACTTC.

This clonotype showed up just once. V is TRBV4-1 and J is TRBJ1-1; unclear D gene. Between the trimmed V and J ends, which lost 3 bases and 1 base, there was a span of 15 bases. The CDR3 runs 16 residues. Germline loops: CDR1 MGHRA, CDR2 YSYEKL. DNA of the CDR3: TGCGCCAGCAGCCAGATCCCCCCGAGCGCGAACACTGAAGCTTTCTTT. This encodes CASSQIPPSANTEAFF.

This clonotype showed up just a few times. V and J are TRBV5-1 and TRBJ2-6; 12 nucleotides align to TRBD2. Germline V CDR1 and CDR2: SGHRS, YFSETQ. The ends lost 1 base at V and 0 bases at J; junction bases unmatched: 8. The CDR3 consists of 20 residues. The CDR3: CASSLWGLAGTLSGANVLTF. CDR3 coding DNA: TGCGCCAGCAGCTTGTGGGGACTAGCGGGCACACTCTCTGGGGCCAACGTCCTGACTTTC.

This clonotype was recorded only once. The chain uses TRBV5-1 and TRBJ2-3, with TRBD1 as a possible D gene (6 bases). Germline CDR1 SGHRS, CDR2 YFSETQ. The CDR3 has 14 residues. V was cut by 0 bases and J by 5 bases, with 10 bases left in between. This CDR3 is CASSLVAGEDTQYF. The CDR3 bases are TGCGCCAGCAGCTTGGTGGCAGGGGAAGATACGCAGTATTTT.

The genes are TRBV5-5 and TRBJ1-5, with TRBD1 identical over 7 bases. This CDR3 is built from 16 residues. The V and J ends lost 0 bases and 3 bases, in that order; junction bases with no gene match: 6. CDR1 is SGHKS and CDR2 is YYEKEE in the germline V gene (reference sequence). The CDR3 DNA sequence: TGTGCCAGCAGCTTGGCCGTGACAGGGATCAATCAGCCCCAGCATTTT. Protein sequence: CASSLAVTGINQPQHF.